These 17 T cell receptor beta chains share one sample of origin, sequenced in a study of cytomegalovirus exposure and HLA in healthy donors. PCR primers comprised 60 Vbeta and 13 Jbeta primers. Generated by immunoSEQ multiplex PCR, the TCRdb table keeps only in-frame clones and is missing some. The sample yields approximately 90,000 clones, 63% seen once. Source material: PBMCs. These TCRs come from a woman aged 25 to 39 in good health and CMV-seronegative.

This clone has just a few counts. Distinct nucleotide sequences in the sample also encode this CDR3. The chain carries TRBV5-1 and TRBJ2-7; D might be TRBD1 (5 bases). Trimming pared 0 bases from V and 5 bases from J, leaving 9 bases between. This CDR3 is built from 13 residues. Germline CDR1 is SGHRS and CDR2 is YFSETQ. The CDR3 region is CASSLEGVNEQYF. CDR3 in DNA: TGCGCCAGCAGCTTGGAAGGGGTAAACGAGCAGTACTTC.

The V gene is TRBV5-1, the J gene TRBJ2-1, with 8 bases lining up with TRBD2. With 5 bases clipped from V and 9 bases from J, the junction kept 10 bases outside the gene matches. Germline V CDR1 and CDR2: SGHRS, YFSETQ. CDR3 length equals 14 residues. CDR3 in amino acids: CASSLGGARGEQFF. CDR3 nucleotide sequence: TGCGCCAGCAGTCTCGGGGGGGCCCGAGGTGAGCAGTTCTTC.

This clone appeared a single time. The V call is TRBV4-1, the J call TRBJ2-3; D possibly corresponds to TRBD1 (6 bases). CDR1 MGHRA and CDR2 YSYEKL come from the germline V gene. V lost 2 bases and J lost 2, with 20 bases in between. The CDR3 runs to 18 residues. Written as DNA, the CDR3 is TGCGCCAGCAGCCAAACCATCCCGGGACAAGGGTACACAGATACGCAGTATTTT. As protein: CASSQTIPGQGYTDTQYF.

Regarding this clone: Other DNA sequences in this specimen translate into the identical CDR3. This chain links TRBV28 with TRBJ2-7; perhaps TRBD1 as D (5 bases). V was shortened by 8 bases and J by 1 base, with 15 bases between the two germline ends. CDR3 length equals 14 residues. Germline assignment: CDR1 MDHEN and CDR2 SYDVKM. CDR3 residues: CASGFHSGSYEQYF. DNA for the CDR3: TGTGCCAGCGGATTCCACTCAGGGTCCTACGAGCAGTACTTC.

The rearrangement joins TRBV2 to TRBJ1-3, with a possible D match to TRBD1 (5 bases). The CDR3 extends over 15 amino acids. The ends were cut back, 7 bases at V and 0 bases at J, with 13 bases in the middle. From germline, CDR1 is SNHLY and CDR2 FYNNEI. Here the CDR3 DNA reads TGTGCCAGCAAAGGAAGGGGATACTCTGGAAACACCATATATTTT. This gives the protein CASKGRGYSGNTIYF. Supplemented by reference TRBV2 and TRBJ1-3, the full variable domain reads EPEVTQTPSHQVTQMGQEVILRCVPISNHLYFYWYRQILGQKVEFLVSFYNNEISEKSEIFDDQFSVERPDGSNFTLKIRSTKLEDSAMYFCASKGRGYSGNTIYFGEGSWLTVV.

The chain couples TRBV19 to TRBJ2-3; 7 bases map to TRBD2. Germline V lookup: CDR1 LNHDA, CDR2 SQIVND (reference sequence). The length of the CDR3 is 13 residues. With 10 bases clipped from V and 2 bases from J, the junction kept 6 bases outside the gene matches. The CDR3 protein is CATIAGPTDTQYF. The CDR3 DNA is TGTGCCACTATAGCGGGCCCCACAGATACGCAGTATTTT. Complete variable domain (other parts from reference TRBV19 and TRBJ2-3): DGGITQSPKYLFRKEGQNVTLSCEQNLNHDAMYWYRQDPGQGLRLIYYSQIVNDFQKGDIAEGYSVSREKKESFPLTVTSAQKNPTAFYLCATIAGPTDTQYFGPGTRLTVL.

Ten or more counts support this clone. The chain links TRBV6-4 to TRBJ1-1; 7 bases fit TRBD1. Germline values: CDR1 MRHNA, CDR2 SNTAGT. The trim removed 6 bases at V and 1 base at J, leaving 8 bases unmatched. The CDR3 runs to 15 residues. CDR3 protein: CASRLDRATNTEAFF. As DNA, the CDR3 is TGTGCCAGCAGACTCGACAGGGCCACGAACACTGAAGCTTTCTTT.

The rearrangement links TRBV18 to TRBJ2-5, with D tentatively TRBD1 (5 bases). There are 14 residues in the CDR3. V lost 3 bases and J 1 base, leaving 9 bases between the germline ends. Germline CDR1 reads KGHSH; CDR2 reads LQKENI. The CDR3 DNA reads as TGTGCCAGCTCACCGGGGCAGCCCCAAGAGACCCAGTACTTC. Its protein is CASSPGQPQETQYF.

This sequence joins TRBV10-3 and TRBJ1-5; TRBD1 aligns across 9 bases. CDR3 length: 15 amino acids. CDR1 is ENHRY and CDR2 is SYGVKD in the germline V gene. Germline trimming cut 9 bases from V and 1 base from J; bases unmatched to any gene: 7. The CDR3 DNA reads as TGTGCCATTTCCCGGACAGGGGTCAGCAATCAGCCCCAGCATTTT. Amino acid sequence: CAISRTGVSNQPQHF.

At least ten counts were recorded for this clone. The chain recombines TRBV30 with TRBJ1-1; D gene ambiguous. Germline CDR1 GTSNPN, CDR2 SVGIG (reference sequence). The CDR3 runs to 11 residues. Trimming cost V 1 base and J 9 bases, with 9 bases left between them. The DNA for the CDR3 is TGTGCCTGGAGTGCAACTCTTAAAGCTTTCTTT. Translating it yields CAWSATLKAFF. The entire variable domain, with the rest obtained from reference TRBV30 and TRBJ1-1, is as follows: SQTIHQWPATLVQPVGSPLSLECTVEGTSNPNLYWYRQAAGRGLQLLFYSVGIGQISSEVPQNLSASRPQDRQFILSSKKLLLSDSGFYLCAWSATLKAFFGQGTRLTVV.

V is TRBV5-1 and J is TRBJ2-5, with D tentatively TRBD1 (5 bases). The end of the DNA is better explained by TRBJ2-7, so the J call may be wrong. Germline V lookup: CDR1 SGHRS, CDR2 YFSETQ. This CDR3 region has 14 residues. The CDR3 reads CASSLGGNLDEQYF. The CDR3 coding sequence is TGCGCCAGCAGCTTGGGGGGCAACTTGGACGAGCAGTACTTC.

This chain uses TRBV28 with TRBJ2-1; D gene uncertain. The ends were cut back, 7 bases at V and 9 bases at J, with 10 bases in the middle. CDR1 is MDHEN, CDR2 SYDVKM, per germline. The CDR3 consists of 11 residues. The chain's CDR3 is CASTLGREQFF. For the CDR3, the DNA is TGTGCCAGCACCCTAGGTCGTGAGCAGTTCTTC.

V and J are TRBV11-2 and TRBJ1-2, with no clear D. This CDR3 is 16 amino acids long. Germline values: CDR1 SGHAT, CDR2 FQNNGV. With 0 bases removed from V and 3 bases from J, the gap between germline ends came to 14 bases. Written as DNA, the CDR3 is TGTGCCAGCAGCTTAGAATTCGTGGGCATCGACTATGGCTACACCTTC. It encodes CASSLEFVGIDYGYTF.

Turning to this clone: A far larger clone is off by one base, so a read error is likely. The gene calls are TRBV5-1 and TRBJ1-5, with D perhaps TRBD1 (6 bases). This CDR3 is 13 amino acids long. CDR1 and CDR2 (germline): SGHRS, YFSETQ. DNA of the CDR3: TGCGCCAGCAGCCGGGAGGGGGACAAGCCCGAGCATTTT. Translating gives CASSREGDKPEHF. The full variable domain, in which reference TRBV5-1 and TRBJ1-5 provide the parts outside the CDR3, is KAGVTQTPRYLIKTRGQQVTLSCSPISGHRSVSWYQQTPGQGLQFLFEYFSETQRNKGNFPGRFSGRQFSNSRSEMNVSTLELGDSALYLCASSREGDKPEHFGDGTRLSIL.

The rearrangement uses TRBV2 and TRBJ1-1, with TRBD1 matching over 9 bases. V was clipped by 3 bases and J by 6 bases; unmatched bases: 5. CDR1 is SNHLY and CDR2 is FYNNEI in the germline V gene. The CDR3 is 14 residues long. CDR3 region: CASSELWTGAEAFF. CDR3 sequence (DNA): TGTGCCAGCAGTGAGCTTTGGACAGGGGCTGAAGCTTTCTTT.

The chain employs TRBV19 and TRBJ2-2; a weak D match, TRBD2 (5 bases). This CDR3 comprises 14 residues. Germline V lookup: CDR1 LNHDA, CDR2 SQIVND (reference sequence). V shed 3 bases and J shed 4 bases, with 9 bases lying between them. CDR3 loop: CASSILGGTGELFF. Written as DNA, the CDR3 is TGTGCCAGTAGTATTCTAGGAGGCACCGGGGAGCTGTTTTTT.

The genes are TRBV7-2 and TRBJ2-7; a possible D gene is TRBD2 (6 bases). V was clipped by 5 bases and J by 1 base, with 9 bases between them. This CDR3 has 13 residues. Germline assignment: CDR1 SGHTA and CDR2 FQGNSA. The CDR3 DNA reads TGTGCCAGCAGCATACTAGCATCCTACGAGCAGTACTTC. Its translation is CASSILASYEQYF.